This record covers a single T cell receptor (beta chain). The antigen remains undetermined. V lost 4 bases, J lost 2 bases, and 4 bases stayed unmatched. Germline assignment: CDR1 SGHRS and CDR2 YFSETQ. The CDR3 contains 15 residues. It was cDNA, reverse transcribed from extracted RNA, that served as the sequencing template. Sequencing was performed with immunoSEQ multiplex PCR; in TCRdb, only in-frame clones are kept and a portion is missing. Seen here are tens of thousands of clones, approximately 58% observed once, and the top ten hold approximately 19%. The sample is drawn from a study of CD8+ T cells in alopecia areata. At the level of the study: Treated individuals took tofacitinib by mouth, 5 to 10 mg twice daily. Tofacitinib continued for 6 to 18 months and was then withheld for 6 months.

Findings and caveats of the study: In lesional scalp, particularly from alopecia totalis/universalis, clonality was higher than in normal scalp.

In alopecia areata patients, both lesional scalp punch biopsies and peripheral blood were collected. This TCR derives from a human donor with alopecia areata. The rearrangement joins TRBV5-1 to TRBJ2-5; the match to TRBD2 covers 11 bases. Sequencing used CD8+ T cells sorted from blood, obtained at week 0. This CDR3 reads CASSSGTSGQETQYF. The CDR3 DNA reads TGCGCCAGCAGCAGTGGGACTAGCGGACAAGAGACCCAGTACTTC.